This T cell receptor (beta chain) was captured by sequencing in a study of shared clonotypes between healthy human individuals. Notes on the study in general: Blood was the sole source, and tissue repertoires probably differ. Even with large depth, rarefaction showed that sorted-subset sequencing was incomplete.

Positively selected for CCR7, the CD45RO-negative cells used as naive CD8 cells excluded terminally differentiated effector memory CD45RA+ cells. All of the donors resided in Nashville, Tennessee, and each was a Caucasian adult. On this clone: Its specificity is not known.

The V end was cut by 6 bases, the J end by 7 bases, with 10 bases between. Germline CDR1 and CDR2: SNHLY and FYNNEI. The CDR3 runs to 11 residues. Sequencing was at deep level. Assay used: immunoSEQ multiplex PCR; TCRdb lists only in-frame clones, some missing. The sample has about 2 million clones, around 96% seen once. V gene TRBV2 combines with J gene TRBJ2-7; weak D call: TRBD1 (5 bases). The sequenced sample consisted of naive CD8+ T cells sorted from blood. This TCR was sampled from a young man in good health. The CDR3 nucleotides are TGTGCCAGCAGAGGGGCTACGGAGCAGTACTTC. This gives the protein CASRGATEQYF. Together with reference TRBV2 and TRBJ2-7, the CDR3 gives the full variable domain: EPEVTQTPSHQVTQMGQEVILRCVPISNHLYFYWYRQILGQKVEFLVSFYNNEISEKSEIFDDQFSVERPDGSNFTLKIRSTKLEDSAMYFCASRGATEQYFGPGTRLTVT.